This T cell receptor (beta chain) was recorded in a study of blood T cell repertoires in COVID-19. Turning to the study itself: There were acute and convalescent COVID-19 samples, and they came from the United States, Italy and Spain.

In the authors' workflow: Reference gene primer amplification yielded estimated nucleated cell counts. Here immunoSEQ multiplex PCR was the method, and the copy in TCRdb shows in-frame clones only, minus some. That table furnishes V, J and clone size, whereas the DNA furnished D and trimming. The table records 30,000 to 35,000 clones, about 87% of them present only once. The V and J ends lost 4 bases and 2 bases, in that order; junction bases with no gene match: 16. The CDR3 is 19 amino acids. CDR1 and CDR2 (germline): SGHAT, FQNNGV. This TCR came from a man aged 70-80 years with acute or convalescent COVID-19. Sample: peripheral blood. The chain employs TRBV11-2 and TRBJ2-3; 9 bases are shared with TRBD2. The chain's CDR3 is CASSWLAGQHPKVTDTQYF. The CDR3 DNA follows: TGTGCCAGCAGCTGGCTAGCGGGGCAGCACCCCAAAGTCACAGATACGCAGTATTTT.